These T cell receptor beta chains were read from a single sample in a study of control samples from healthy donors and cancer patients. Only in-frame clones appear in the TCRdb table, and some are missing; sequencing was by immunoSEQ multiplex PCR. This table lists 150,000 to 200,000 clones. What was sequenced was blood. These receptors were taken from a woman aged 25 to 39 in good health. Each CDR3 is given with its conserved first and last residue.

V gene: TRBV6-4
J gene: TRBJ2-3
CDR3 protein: CASGLTESDTQYF

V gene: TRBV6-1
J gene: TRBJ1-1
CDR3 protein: CASSDGSGTGAFF

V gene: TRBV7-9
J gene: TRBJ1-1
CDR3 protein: CASSLDPYGSEAFF

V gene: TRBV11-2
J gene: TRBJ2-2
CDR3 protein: CASSLLPGNTGELFF

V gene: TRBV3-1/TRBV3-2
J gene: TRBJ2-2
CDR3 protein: CASSPQGGSYTGELFF

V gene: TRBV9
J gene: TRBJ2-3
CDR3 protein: CASSVGVSGVADTQYF

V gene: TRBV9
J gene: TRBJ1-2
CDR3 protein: CASNPQGQGRYGYTF

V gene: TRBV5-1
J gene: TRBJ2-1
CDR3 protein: CASSLEGLQGREQFF

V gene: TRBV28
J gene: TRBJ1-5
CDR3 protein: CASNRGTVGQPQHF

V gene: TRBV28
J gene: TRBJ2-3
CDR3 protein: CASSSAATDTQYF

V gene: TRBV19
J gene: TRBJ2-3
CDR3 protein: CAGFDGGTSTDTQYF

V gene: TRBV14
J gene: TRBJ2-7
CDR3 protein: CASSQAPSTGPRSYEQYF